The rows below give T cell receptor beta chains drawn from one sample of a study of blood T cell repertoires in COVID-19. Clones were sequenced by immunoSEQ multiplex PCR, and TCRdb holds only the in-frame ones, with some missing. The sample has 40,000 or so clones, 70% to 85% seen once. Sequencing used peripheral blood. These receptors were obtained from a human donor with acute or convalescent COVID-19. The donor label of this sample is uncertain. Both conserved end residues are part of each CDR3.

j_call: TRBJ2-3; v_call: TRBV18; cdr3_aa: CASSPRQGTTDF
j_call: TRBJ2-3; v_call: TRBV19; cdr3_aa: CASSKAGGRTDTQYF
j_call: TRBJ1-2; v_call: TRBV29-1; cdr3_aa: CSVVFRAGGRNGYTF
j_call: TRBJ1-2; v_call: TRBV6-4; cdr3_aa: CASSGDREANYGYTF
j_call: TRBJ2-5; v_call: TRBV12-3/TRBV12-4; cdr3_aa: CASSLSETQYF
j_call: TRBJ2-3; v_call: TRBV20-1; cdr3_aa: CSASNRAGGDTQYF
j_call: TRBJ1-1; v_call: TRBV27; cdr3_aa: CASSLLGQGGTEAFF
j_call: TRBJ2-1; v_call: TRBV7-6; cdr3_aa: CASSLRERGRAYNEQFF
j_call: TRBJ1-5; v_call: TRBV19; cdr3_aa: CASSIATGGGPNQPQHF
j_call: TRBJ2-1; v_call: TRBV1; cdr3_aa: CTSSTNDRSSNEQFF
j_call: TRBJ1-5; v_call: TRBV7-2; cdr3_aa: CASSINPGQGNQPQHF
j_call: TRBJ2-3; v_call: TRBV19; cdr3_aa: CASRRGTRPTFSTDTQYF
j_call: TRBJ2-2; v_call: TRBV7-9; cdr3_aa: CASRKNRVSSTGELFF
j_call: TRBJ2-1; v_call: TRBV28; cdr3_aa: CASRLTGLNNEQFF
j_call: TRBJ2-1; v_call: TRBV3-1/TRBV3-2; cdr3_aa: CASSHSDNEQFF
j_call: TRBJ2-7; v_call: TRBV6-1; cdr3_aa: CASSDGLGQF
j_call: TRBJ1-6; v_call: TRBV25-1; cdr3_aa: CASSELGQQGSSPLHF
j_call: TRBJ2-2; v_call: TRBV9; cdr3_aa: CASSPSSGKRTGELFF
j_call: TRBJ2-1; v_call: TRBV5-6; cdr3_aa: CASSSGGIGTSGNEQFF
j_call: TRBJ2-5; v_call: TRBV29-1; cdr3_aa: CSVEDPRKKAGVLKTQYF
j_call: TRBJ1-3; v_call: TRBV12-2; cdr3_aa: CASRPHLGTGGENTIYF
j_call: TRBJ2-7; v_call: TRBV7-9; cdr3_aa: CASSRMGTTTSYEQYF
j_call: TRBJ2-2; v_call: TRBV28; cdr3_aa: CASSPEDTYNTGELFF
j_call: TRBJ2-7; v_call: TRBV5-6; cdr3_aa: CASSSWGTVPYEQYF
j_call: TRBJ2-2; v_call: TRBV5-1; cdr3_aa: CASSHQGVALNTGELFF
j_call: TRBJ1-1; v_call: TRBV10-3; cdr3_aa: CAISEPGNTEAFF
j_call: TRBJ2-2; v_call: TRBV6-2/TRBV6-3; cdr3_aa: CASSYLTGTPLNTGELFF
j_call: TRBJ2-3; v_call: TRBV24-1; cdr3_aa: CATSDPLTGVSRHTQYF